These T cell receptor beta chains were read from a single sample in a study of T cell repertoires in cytomegalovirus infection. Each CDR3 protein gets one entry after TCRdb re-called the reads with MiXCR. Of roughly 720,000 distinct CDR3 sequences listed, less than 40% are singletons. Material for sequencing was PBMCs. These receptors originate from a human donor in good health (CMV status not recorded). Some clones in this sample may be carry-over from other donors' samples. Both conserved end residues are part of each CDR3. The order of the fields is J gene, clone size, CDR3 length, V gene, D gene, CDR3 protein, CDR3 DNA. The D gene is left open where the match is weak. Size tells how often a clone was seen (once, few, many) or the class of an expanded clone, and some rows leave it out.

J gene: TRBJ2-7
clone size: -
CDR3 length: 14
V gene: TRBV27
D gene: TRBD2
CDR3 protein: CASSSGLARYEQYF
CDR3 DNA: TGTGCCAGCAGTTCGGGACTAGCGAGATACGAGCAGTACTTC

J gene: TRBJ1-2
clone size: -
CDR3 length: 15
V gene: TRBV20-1
D gene: TRBD1
CDR3 protein: CSAEPKGATNYGYTF
CDR3 DNA: TGCAGTGCCGAACCCAAGGGGGCCACTAACTATGGCTACACCTTC

J gene: TRBJ2-7
clone size: few
CDR3 length: 14
V gene: TRBV7-9
D gene: TRBD1
CDR3 protein: CASSPDRAGDEQYF
CDR3 DNA: TGTGCCAGCAGCCCGGACAGGGCTGGGGACGAGCAGTACTTC

J gene: TRBJ1-2
clone size: many
CDR3 length: 14
V gene: TRBV28
D gene: -
CDR3 protein: CASRSGATNYGYTF
CDR3 DNA: TGTGCCAGCAGGTCCGGGGCCACTAACTATGGCTACACCTTC

J gene: TRBJ1-6
clone size: few
CDR3 length: 12
V gene: TRBV15
D gene: -
CDR3 protein: CATSRNNSPLHF
CDR3 DNA: TGTGCCACCAGCAGGAACAATTCACCCCTCCACTTT

J gene: TRBJ2-1
clone size: many
CDR3 length: 15
V gene: TRBV6-2/TRBV6-3
D gene: TRBD1
CDR3 protein: CASRPRDRSGNEQFF
CDR3 DNA: TGTGCCAGCAGGCCAAGGGACAGGTCGGGCAATGAGCAGTTCTTC

J gene: TRBJ2-2
clone size: -
CDR3 length: 17
V gene: TRBV12-3/TRBV12-4
D gene: TRBD2
CDR3 protein: CASNIGLAGGNTGELFF
CDR3 DNA: TGTGCCAGCAACATCGGACTAGCGGGGGGGAACACCGGGGAGCTGTTTTTT

J gene: TRBJ1-3
clone size: -
CDR3 length: 13
V gene: TRBV10-3
D gene: -
CDR3 protein: CATVFASGNTIYF
CDR3 DNA: TGTGCCACCGTGTTTGCCTCTGGAAACACCATATATTTT

J gene: TRBJ1-1
clone size: few
CDR3 length: 12
V gene: TRBV5-6
D gene: -
CDR3 protein: CASSLAKDEAFF
CDR3 DNA: TGTGCCAGCAGCTTGGCAAAAGATGAAGCTTTCTTT

J gene: TRBJ2-1
clone size: -
CDR3 length: 17
V gene: TRBV7-3
D gene: TRBD2
CDR3 protein: CASSTHAGGSFDNEQFF
CDR3 DNA: TGTGCCAGCAGTACACACGCGGGGGGGTCTTTCGACAATGAGCAGTTCTTC

J gene: TRBJ2-7
clone size: many
CDR3 length: 15
V gene: TRBV6-1
D gene: TRBD2
CDR3 protein: CASSEEAGGPYEQYF
CDR3 DNA: TGTGCCAGCAGTGAAGAAGCGGGGGGGCCCTACGAGCAGTACTTC

J gene: TRBJ1-2
clone size: -
CDR3 length: 14
V gene: TRBV28
D gene: TRBD1
CDR3 protein: CASSHGTGVFGYTF
CDR3 DNA: TGTGCCAGCAGTCACGGGACAGGGGTATTTGGCTACACCTTC

J gene: TRBJ2-6
clone size: -
CDR3 length: 17
V gene: TRBV6-8
D gene: -
CDR3 protein: CAALDGAFRSGANVLTF
CDR3 DNA: TGTGCCGCTTTAGACGGGGCTTTTAGATCTGGGGCCAACGTCCTGACTTTC

J gene: TRBJ1-5
clone size: few
CDR3 length: 14
V gene: TRBV15
D gene: TRBD1
CDR3 protein: CATSKGQGEQPQHF
CDR3 DNA: TGTGCCACCAGTAAAGGACAGGGAGAACAGCCCCAGCATTTT

J gene: TRBJ2-7
clone size: -
CDR3 length: 14
V gene: TRBV29-1
D gene: -
CDR3 protein: CSVGGAGGNYEQYF
CDR3 DNA: TGCAGCGTTGGGGGGGCAGGGGGAAACTACGAGCAGTACTTC